This T cell receptor beta chain was identified in a study of Graves' ophthalmopathy and Graves' hyperthyroidism. Study-wide findings and caveats: The model flagged ophthalmopathy progression at about 68% sensitivity and less than 75% specificity.

This clonotype was found a few times. Its specificity is unknown. Amplification from RNA transcripts yielded the TCR beta CDR3 regions. Second-round multiplex PCR came after a first-round RT-PCR that employed HTBI primers. From the multiplex PCR reads, TCRdb called clonotypes with MiXCR, one entry per CDR3 protein. The sample holds a few hundred thousand distinct CDR3 sequences, about 21% seen once. The CDR3 runs to 11 residues. Trimming removed 6 bases at V and 8 bases at J, with 10 bases between. Germline values: CDR1 MNHNS, CDR2 SASEGT. Sequencing was performed on peripheral blood. This chain uses TRBV6-1 with TRBJ1-2; D ambiguous. This TCR was recovered from a woman under 30 with stable Graves' hyperthyroidism. The CDR3 DNA sequence: TGTGCCAGCAGGAGTACAATAGGCTACACCTTC. Protein sequence: CASRSTIGYTF.